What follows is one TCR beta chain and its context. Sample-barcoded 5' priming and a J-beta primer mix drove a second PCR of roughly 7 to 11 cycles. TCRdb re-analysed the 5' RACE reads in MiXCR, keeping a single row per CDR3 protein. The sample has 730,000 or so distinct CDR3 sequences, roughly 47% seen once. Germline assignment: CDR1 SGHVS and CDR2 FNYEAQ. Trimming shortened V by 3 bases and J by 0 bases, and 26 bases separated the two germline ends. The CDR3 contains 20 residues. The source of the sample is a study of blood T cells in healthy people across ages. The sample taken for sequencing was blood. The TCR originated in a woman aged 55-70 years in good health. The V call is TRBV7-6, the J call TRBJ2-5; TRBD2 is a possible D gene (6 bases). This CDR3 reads CASSFRSATSGQSYQETQYF. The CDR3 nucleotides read TGTGCCAGCAGCTTCAGGTCGGCGACGAGCGGGCAATCCTACCAAGAGACCCAGTACTTC. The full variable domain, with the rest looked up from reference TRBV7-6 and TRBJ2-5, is GAGVSQSPRYKVTKRGQDVALRCDPISGHVSLYWYRQALGQGPEFLTYFNYEAQQDKSGLPNDRFSAERPEGSISTLTIQRTEQRDSAMYRCASSFRSATSGQSYQETQYFGPGTRLLVL.